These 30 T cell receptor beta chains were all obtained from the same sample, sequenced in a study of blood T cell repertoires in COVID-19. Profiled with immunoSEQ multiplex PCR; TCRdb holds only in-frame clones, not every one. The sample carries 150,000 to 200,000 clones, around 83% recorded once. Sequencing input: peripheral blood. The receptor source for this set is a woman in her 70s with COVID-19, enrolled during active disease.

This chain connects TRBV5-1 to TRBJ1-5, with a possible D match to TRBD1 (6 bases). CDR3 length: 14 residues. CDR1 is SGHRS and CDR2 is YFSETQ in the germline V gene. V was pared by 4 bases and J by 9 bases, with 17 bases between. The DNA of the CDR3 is TGCGCCAGCAGCAGAGATCGGGGGGCATCGCCCCAGCATTTT. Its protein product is CASSRDRGASPQHF.

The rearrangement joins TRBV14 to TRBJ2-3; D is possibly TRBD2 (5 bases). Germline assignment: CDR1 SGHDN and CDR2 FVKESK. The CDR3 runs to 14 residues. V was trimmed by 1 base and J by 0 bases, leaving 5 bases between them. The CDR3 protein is CASSQASSTDTQYF. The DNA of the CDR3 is TGTGCCAGCAGCCAAGCTAGCAGCACAGATACGCAGTATTTT.

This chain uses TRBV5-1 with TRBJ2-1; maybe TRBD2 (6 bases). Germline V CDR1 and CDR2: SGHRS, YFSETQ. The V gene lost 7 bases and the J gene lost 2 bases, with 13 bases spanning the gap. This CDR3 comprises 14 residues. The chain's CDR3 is CASASGGTYNEQFF. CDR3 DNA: TGCGCCAGCGCGTCCGGCGGGACCTACAATGAGCAGTTCTTC. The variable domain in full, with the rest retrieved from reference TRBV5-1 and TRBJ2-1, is KAGVTQTPRYLIKTRGQQVTLSCSPISGHRSVSWYQQTPGQGLQFLFEYFSETQRNKGNFPGRFSGRQFSNSRSEMNVSTLELGDSALYLCASASGGTYNEQFFGPGTRLTVL.

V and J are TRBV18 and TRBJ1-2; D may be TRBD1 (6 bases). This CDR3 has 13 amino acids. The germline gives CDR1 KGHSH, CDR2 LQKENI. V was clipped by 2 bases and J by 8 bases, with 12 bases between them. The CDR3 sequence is CASSPNREGGYTF. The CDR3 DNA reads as TGTGCCAGCTCACCAAACAGGGAGGGAGGCTACACCTTC.

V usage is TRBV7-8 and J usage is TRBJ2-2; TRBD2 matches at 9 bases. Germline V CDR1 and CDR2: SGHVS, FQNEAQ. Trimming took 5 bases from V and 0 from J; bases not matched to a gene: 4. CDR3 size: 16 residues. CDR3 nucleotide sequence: TGTGCCAGCAGCGCCTTAGCGGGAGCGAACACCGGGGAGCTGTTTTTT. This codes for CASSALAGANTGELFF.

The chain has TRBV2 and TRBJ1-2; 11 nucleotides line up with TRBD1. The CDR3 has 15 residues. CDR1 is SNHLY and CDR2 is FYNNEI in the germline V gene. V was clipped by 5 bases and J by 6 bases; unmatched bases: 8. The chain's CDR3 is CASSLDRGQGNGYTF. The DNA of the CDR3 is TGTGCCAGCAGTTTGGACAGGGGGCAAGGGAATGGCTACACCTTC.

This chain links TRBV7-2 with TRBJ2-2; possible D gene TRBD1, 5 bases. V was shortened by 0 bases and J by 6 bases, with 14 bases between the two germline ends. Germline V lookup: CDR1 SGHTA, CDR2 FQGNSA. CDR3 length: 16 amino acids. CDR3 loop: CASSLARQGWSGELFF. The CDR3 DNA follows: TGTGCCAGCAGCTTAGCGCGGCAGGGCTGGTCCGGGGAGCTGTTTTTT.

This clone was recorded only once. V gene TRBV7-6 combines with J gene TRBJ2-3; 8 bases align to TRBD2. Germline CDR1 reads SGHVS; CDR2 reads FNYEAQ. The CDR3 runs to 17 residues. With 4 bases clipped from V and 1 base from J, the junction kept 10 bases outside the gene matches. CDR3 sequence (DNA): TGTGCCAGCAGCTCCGAAGGGGGACTAGGGGGCACAGATACGCAGTATTTT. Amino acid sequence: CASSSEGGLGGTDTQYF.

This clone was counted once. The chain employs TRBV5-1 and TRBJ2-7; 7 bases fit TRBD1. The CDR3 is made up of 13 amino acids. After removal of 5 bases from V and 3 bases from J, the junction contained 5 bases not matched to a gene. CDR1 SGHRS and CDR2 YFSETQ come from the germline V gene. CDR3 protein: CASRQDRNYEQYF. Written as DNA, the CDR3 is TGCGCCAGCAGACAGGACAGGAACTACGAGCAGTACTTC.

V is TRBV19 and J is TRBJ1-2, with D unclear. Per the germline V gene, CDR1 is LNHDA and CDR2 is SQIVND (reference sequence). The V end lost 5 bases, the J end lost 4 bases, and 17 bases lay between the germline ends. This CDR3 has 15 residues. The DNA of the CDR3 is TGTGCCAGTAGTCCTAGAACTGAGAGGGTCTATGGCTACACCTTC. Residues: CASSPRTERVYGYTF.

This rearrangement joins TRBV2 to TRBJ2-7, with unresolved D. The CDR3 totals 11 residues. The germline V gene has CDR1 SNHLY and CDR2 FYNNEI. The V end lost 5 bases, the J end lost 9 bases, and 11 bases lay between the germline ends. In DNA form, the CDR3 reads TGTGCCAGCAGTTCCGACATACCGCAGTACTTC. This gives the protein CASSSDIPQYF.

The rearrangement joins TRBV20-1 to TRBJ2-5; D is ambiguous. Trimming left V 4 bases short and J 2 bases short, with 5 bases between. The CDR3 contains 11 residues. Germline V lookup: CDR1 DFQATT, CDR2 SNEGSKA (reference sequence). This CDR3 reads CSATEQETQYF. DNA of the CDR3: TGCAGTGCTACGGAGCAAGAGACCCAGTACTTC.

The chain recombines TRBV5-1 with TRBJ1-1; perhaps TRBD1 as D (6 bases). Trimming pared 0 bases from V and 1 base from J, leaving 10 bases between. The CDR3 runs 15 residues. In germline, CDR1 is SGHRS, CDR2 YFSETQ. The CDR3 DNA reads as TGCGCCAGCAGCTTGGGGGGGCCGGGGAACACTGAAGCTTTCTTT. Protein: CASSLGGPGNTEAFF.

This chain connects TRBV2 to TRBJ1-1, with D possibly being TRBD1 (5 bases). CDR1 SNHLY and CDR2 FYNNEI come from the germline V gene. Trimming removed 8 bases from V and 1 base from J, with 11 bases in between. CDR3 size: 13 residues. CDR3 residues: CASLPDRNTEAFF. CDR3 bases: TGTGCCAGCCTACCCGACAGGAACACTGAAGCTTTCTTT.

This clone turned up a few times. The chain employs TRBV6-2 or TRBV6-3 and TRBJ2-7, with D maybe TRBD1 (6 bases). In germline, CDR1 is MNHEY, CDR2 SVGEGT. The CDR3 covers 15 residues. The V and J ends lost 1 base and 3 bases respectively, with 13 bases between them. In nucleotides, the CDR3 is TGTGCCAGCAGTTACTGGGTCCAAGGGGGCTACGAGCAGTACTTC. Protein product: CASSYWVQGGYEQYF.

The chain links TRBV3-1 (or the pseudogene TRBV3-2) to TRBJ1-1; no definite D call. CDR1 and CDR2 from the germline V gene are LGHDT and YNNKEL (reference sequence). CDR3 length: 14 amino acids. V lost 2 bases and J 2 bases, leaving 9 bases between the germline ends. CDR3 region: CASSQFTVNTEAFF. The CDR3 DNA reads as TGTGCCAGCAGCCAATTCACGGTAAACACTGAAGCTTTCTTT.

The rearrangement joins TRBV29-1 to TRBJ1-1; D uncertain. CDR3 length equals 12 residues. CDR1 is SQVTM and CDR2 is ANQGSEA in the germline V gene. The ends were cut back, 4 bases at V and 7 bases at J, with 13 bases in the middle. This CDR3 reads CSVGIIGIEAFF. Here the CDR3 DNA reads TGCAGCGTTGGTATTATCGGGATTGAAGCTTTCTTT.

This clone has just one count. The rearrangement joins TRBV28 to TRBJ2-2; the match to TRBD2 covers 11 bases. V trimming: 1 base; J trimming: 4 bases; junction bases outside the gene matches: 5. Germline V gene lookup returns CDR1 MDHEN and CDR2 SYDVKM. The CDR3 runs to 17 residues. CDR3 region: CASSLLTSGRATGELFF. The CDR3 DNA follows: TGTGCCAGCAGTTTATTAACTAGCGGGAGAGCCACCGGGGAGCTGTTTTTT.

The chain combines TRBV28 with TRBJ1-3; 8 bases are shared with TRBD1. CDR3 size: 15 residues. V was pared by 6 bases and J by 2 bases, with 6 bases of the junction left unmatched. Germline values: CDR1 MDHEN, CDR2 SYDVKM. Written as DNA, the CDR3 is TGTGCCAGCAGCTCAGTACAGGGGGCTGGAAACACCATATATTTT. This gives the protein CASSSVQGAGNTIYF.

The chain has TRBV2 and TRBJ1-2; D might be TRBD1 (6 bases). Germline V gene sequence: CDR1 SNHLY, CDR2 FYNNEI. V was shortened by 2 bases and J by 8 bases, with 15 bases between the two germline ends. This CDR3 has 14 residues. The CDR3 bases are TGTGCCAGCAGTGAACGGGCAGGGGAAAACGGCTACACCTTC. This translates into CASSERAGENGYTF.

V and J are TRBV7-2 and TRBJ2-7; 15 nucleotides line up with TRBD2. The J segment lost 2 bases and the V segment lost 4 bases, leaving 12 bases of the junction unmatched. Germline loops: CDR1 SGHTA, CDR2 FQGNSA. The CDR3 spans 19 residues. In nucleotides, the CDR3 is TGTGCCAGCAGCTCCCAACTCGGACTAGCGGGAGGGCCCGCCTACGAGCAGTACTTC. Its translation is CASSSQLGLAGGPAYEQYF.

CDR3 residues: CASSPSWGLNTEAFF. The CDR3 DNA sequence: TGTGCCAGCAGCCCTTCGTGGGGCTTGAACACTGAAGCTTTCTTT. The chain uses TRBV27 and TRBJ1-1, with D possibly TRBD1 on 5 matching bases. V lost 6 bases and J lost 0, with 14 bases in between. CDR1 MNHEY and CDR2 SMNVEV come from the germline V gene (reference sequence). This CDR3 comprises 15 residues.

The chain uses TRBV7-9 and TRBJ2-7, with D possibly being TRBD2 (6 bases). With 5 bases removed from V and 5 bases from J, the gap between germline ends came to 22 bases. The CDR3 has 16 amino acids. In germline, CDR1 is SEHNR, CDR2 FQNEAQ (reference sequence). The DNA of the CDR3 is TGTGCCAGCAGCCGTGGTCCGGGAGACCTCGGGGACGAGCAGTACTTC. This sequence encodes CASSRGPGDLGDEQYF.

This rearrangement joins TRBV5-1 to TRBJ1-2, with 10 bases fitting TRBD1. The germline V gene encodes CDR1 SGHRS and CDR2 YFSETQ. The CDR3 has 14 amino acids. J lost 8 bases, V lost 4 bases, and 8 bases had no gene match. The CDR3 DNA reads TGCGCCAGCAGCCCGACAGGGGGCGTACGAGGCTACACCTTC. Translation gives CASSPTGGVRGYTF.

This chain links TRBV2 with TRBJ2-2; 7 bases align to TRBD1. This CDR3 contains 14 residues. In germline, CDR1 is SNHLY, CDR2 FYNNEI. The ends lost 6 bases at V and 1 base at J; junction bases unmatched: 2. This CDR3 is CASRGDRNTGELFF. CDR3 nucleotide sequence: TGTGCCAGCAGGGGGGACAGGAACACCGGGGAGCTGTTTTTT. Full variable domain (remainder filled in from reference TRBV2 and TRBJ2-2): EPEVTQTPSHQVTQMGQEVILRCVPISNHLYFYWYRQILGQKVEFLVSFYNNEISEKSEIFDDQFSVERPDGSNFTLKIRSTKLEDSAMYFCASRGDRNTGELFFGEGSRLTVL.

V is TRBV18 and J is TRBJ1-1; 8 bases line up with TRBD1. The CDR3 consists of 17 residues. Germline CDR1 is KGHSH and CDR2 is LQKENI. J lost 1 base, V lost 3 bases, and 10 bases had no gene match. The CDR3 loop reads CASSPYTGTGQNTEAFF. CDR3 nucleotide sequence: TGTGCCAGCTCACCCTATACCGGGACAGGACAGAACACTGAAGCTTTCTTT.

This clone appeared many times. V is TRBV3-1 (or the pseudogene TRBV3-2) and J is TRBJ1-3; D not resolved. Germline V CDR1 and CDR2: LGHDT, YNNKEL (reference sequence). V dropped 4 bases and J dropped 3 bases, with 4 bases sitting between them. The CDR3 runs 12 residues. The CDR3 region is CASSPRGNTIYF. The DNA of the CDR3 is TGTGCCAGCAGCCCCCGTGGAAACACCATATATTTT.

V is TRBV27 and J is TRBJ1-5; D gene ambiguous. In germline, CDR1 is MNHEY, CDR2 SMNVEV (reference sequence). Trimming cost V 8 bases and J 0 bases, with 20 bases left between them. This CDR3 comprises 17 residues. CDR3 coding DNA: TGTGCCAGCTCTCTTAGGAGACCAAACCTTAGCAATCAGCCCCAGCATTTT. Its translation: CASSLRRPNLSNQPQHF.

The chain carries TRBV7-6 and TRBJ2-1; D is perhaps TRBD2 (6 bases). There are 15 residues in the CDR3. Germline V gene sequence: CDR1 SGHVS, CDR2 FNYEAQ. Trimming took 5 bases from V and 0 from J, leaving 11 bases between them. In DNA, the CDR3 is TGTGCCAGCAGCCGTAGCGGAGACTCCTACAATGAGCAGTTCTTC. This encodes CASSRSGDSYNEQFF.

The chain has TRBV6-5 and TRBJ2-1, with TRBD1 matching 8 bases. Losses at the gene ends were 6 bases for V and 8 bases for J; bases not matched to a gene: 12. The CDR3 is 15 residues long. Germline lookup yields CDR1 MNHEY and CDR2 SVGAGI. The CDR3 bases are TGTGCCAGCAGCCCAGGACAGGGTTCTAGCCATGAGCAGTTCTTC. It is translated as CASSPGQGSSHEQFF.